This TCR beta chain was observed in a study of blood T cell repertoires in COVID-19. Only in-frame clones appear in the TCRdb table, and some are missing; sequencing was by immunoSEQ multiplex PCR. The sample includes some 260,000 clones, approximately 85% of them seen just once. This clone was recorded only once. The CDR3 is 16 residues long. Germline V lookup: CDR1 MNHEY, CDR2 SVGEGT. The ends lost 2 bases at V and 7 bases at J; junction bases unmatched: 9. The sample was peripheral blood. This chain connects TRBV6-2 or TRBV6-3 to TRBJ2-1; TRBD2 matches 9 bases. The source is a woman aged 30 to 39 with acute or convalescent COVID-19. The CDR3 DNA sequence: TGTGCCAGCAGTTACGAGGCGGGAGGGCCGCGGAATGAGCAGTTCTTC. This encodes CASSYEAGGPRNEQFF.